One and the same sample provided the 31 T cell receptor beta chains below, sequenced in a study of T cell responses to AZD1222 COVID-19 vaccine. Generated by immunoSEQ multiplex PCR, the TCRdb table keeps only in-frame clones and is missing some. This sample carries about 30,000 clones, nearly 95% of them seen once, and the ten largest clones take over 7.5%. Specimen: peripheral blood, collected on day 0 of AZD1222 vaccination. These receptors were taken from an adult in good health.

The chain recombines TRBV4-2 with TRBJ2-4; 7 nucleotides match TRBD2. Germline-derived CDR1 and CDR2 are LGHNA and YNFKEQ. The CDR3 totals 15 residues. V lost 4 bases, J lost 3 bases, and 6 bases stayed unmatched. The CDR3 loop is CASSLGLGVKNIQYF. CDR3 bases: TGTGCCAGCAGCCTCGGACTAGGGGTCAAAAACATTCAGTACTTC.

The gene calls are TRBV7-2 and TRBJ1-5, with 8 bases aligning to TRBD1. Trimming removed 6 bases from V and 5 bases from J; junction bases left unmatched: 3. The CDR3 contains 13 residues. Germline V lookup: CDR1 SGHTA, CDR2 FQGNSA. The CDR3 region has the DNA TGTGCCAGCAGTGAGGACAGGGATCAGCCCCAGCATTTT. As protein: CASSEDRDQPQHF.

The chain joins TRBV24-1 to TRBJ2-3; TRBD1 aligns across 8 bases. The V gene's germline CDR1 is KGHDR and CDR2 SFDVKD. V lost 10 bases and J lost 4; bases outside the gene matches: 6. The CDR3 contains 13 residues. CDR3 sequence reads: CATGQEGADTQYF. CDR3 sequence (DNA): TGTGCCACGGGACAGGAGGGTGCAGATACGCAGTATTTT.

This sequence joins TRBV13 and TRBJ2-7; 8 nucleotides match TRBD1. After removal of 4 bases from V and 4 bases from J, the junction contained 6 bases not matched to a gene. The germline V gene encodes CDR1 PRHDT and CDR2 FYEKMQ (reference sequence). The CDR3 sequence is 14 residues long. The CDR3 protein is CASSSRTGKYEQYF. CDR3 nucleotides: TGTGCCAGCAGCTCCAGGACAGGGAAGTACGAGCAGTACTTC.

The J gene is TRBJ2-7, the V gene TRBV5-1; possible D gene TRBD1, 5 bases. CDR3 length: 14 residues. V was clipped by 4 bases and J by 2 bases, with 13 bases between them. In germline, CDR1 is SGHRS, CDR2 YFSETQ. The DNA of the CDR3 is TGCGCCAGCAGCCCCGGAACAGGTCCCTACGAGCAGTACTTC. Translation gives CASSPGTGPYEQYF.

The sample holds one count of this clone. This chain links TRBV7-9 with TRBJ1-1; D is perhaps TRBD1 (5 bases). Germline CDR1 reads SEHNR; CDR2 reads FQNEAQ (reference sequence). The ends were cut back, 4 bases at V and 1 base at J, with 13 bases in the middle. This CDR3 spans 15 amino acids. The CDR3 loop is CASSSPGRENTEAFF. CDR3 DNA sequence: TGTGCCAGCAGCTCACCGGGACGGGAGAACACTGAAGCTTTCTTT.

The chain carries TRBV29-1 and TRBJ2-4; D is undetermined. V was cut by 1 base and J by 1 base, with 11 bases left in between. Germline assignment: CDR1 SQVTM and CDR2 ANQGSEA. This CDR3 region has 15 residues. CDR3: CSVEGESEAKNIQYF. DNA of the CDR3: TGCAGCGTTGAAGGGGAATCGGAGGCCAAAAACATTCAGTACTTC.

This clone was counted once. The CDR3 protein is CASSLGDGRRRNTIYF. CDR3 in DNA: TGTGCCAGCAGCTTAGGGGATGGAAGAAGAAGAAACACCATATATTTT. J is TRBJ1-3 and V is TRBV7-9; D not resolved. The CDR3 runs 16 residues. V lost 1 base and J lost 5, with 15 bases in between. Germline CDR1 is SEHNR and CDR2 is FQNEAQ (reference sequence).

The rearrangement uses TRBV4-1 and TRBJ2-7; 10 positions match TRBD1. Unmatched junction bases numbered 7, after V lost 2 bases and J lost 0 bases. Per the germline V gene, CDR1 is MGHRA and CDR2 is YSYEKL. This CDR3 region has 17 residues. The CDR3 DNA follows: TGCGCCAGCAGCCAATTGGGACAGGGGATTGCCTCCTACGAGCAGTACTTC. Translation: CASSQLGQGIASYEQYF.

The rearrangement uses TRBV6-5 and TRBJ2-1, with D unresolved. CDR3 length: 13 amino acids. From germline, CDR1 is MNHEY and CDR2 SVGAGI. V was shortened by 6 bases and J by 1 base, with 7 bases between the two germline ends. CDR3 DNA: TGTGCCAGCAGCCAGCCATCCTACAATGAGCAGTTCTTC. Translation: CASSQPSYNEQFF.

V and J are TRBV15 and TRBJ2-7; possibly TRBD1 or TRBD2 for D (5 bases each). Germline V gives CDR1 LNHNV, CDR2 YYDKDF (reference sequence). V was cut by 2 bases and J by 4 bases, with 9 bases left in between. The CDR3 length is 13 residues. CDR3 amino acids: CATSRQGAYEQYF. CDR3 coding DNA: TGTGCCACCAGCAGACAGGGAGCGTACGAGCAGTACTTC.

This clone occurred once. This chain connects TRBV15 to TRBJ2-4; D is possibly TRBD2 (7 bases). CDR3 size: 17 residues. Trimming took 3 bases from V and 0 from J, leaving 15 bases between them. Germline loops: CDR1 LNHNV, CDR2 YYDKDF (reference sequence). CDR3 DNA: TGTGCCACCAGCAGTCCCACAGGGAGGGTAGCCAAAAACATTCAGTACTTC. It translates to CATSSPTGRVAKNIQYF.

The chain employs TRBV12-3 or TRBV12-4 and TRBJ2-2; unclear D gene. Trimming shortened V by 6 bases and J by 3 bases, and 5 bases separated the two germline ends. The CDR3 covers 12 residues. The CDR3 is CASRTDTGELFF. The CDR3, as DNA: TGTGCCAGCAGGACGGACACCGGGGAGCTGTTTTTT.

The CDR3 spells CASSLDRYEAFF. The DNA of the CDR3 is TGTGCCAGCAGTTTAGATCGATATGAAGCTTTCTTT. V and J are TRBV12-3 or TRBV12-4 and TRBJ1-1, with D uncertain. This CDR3 region has 12 residues. The V gene lost 1 base and the J gene lost 7 bases, with 7 bases spanning the gap.

This rearrangement joins TRBV11-2 to TRBJ2-1; D may be TRBD2 (6 bases). V gave up 1 base and J gave up 3 bases, with 10 bases separating them. The CDR3 contains 15 residues. Germline-derived CDR1 and CDR2 are SGHAT and FQNNGV. CDR3 residues: CASSLAAGIYNEQFF. CDR3 coding DNA: TGTGCCAGCAGCTTAGCAGCGGGCATCTACAATGAGCAGTTCTTC.

The rearrangement links TRBV27 to TRBJ1-2; D is perhaps TRBD1 (5 bases). V lost 7 bases and J 7 bases, leaving 19 bases between the germline ends. Germline-derived CDR1 and CDR2 are MNHEY and SMNVEV (reference sequence). The CDR3 extends over 14 amino acids. This chain's CDR3 is CASTLKQGLGGYTF. In nucleotides, the CDR3 is TGTGCCAGCACCTTGAAGCAGGGATTGGGTGGCTACACCTTC.

This clone showed up just once. The chain links TRBV5-6 to TRBJ1-3, with no clear D. Trimming shortened V by 2 bases and J by 0 bases, and 9 bases separated the two germline ends. Per the germline V gene, CDR1 is SGHDT and CDR2 is YYEEEE. This CDR3 comprises 15 residues. CDR3 nucleotides: TGTGCCAGCAGCTTCAGGCCCAGCTCTGGAAACACCATATATTTT. Translated: CASSFRPSSGNTIYF. Together with reference TRBV5-6 and TRBJ1-3, the CDR3 gives the full variable domain: DAGVTQSPTHLIKTRGQQVTLRCSPKSGHDTVSWYQQALGQGPQFIFQYYEEEERQRGNFPDRFSGHQFPNYSSELNVNALLLGDSALYLCASSFRPSSGNTIYFGEGSWLTVV.

This sequence joins TRBV3-1 (or the pseudogene TRBV3-2) and TRBJ1-2; D may be TRBD1 (5 bases). The CDR3 has 14 amino acids. Germline V gene lookup returns CDR1 LGHDT and CDR2 YNNKEL (reference sequence). V dropped 4 bases and J dropped 7 bases, with 16 bases sitting between them. The CDR3 sequence: CASSPAGGRGGYTF. The DNA for the CDR3 is TGTGCCAGCAGCCCCGCCGGGGGGAGAGGTGGCTACACCTTC.

DNA of the CDR3: TGCAGCGTTGTTGACACTCTGGACACTGAAGCTTTCTTT. Protein: CSVVDTLDTEAFF. The chain carries TRBV29-1 and TRBJ1-1; the D is unclear. V lost 4 bases and J lost 3, with 12 bases in between. The CDR3 is made up of 13 amino acids. CDR1 and CDR2 from the germline V gene are SQVTM and ANQGSEA. Based on the CDR3 plus reference TRBV29-1 and TRBJ1-1, the full variable domain is SAVISQKPSRDICQRGTSLTIQCQVDSQVTMMFWYRQQPGQSLTLIATANQGSEATYESGFVIDKFPISRPNLTFSTLTVSNMSPEDSSIYLCSVVDTLDTEAFFGQGTRLTVV.

The V call is TRBV27, the J call TRBJ1-6; 7 bases match TRBD1. CDR3 size: 14 residues. CDR1 and CDR2 (germline): MNHEY, SMNVEV (reference sequence). J was trimmed by 10 bases and V by 2 bases; bases with no gene match: 5. DNA of the CDR3: TGTGCCAGCAGTTTAGACAGGGCGCGGTCACCCCTCCACTTT. It specifies CASSLDRARSPLHF.

V gene TRBV6-5 combines with J gene TRBJ2-7; 8 bases are shared with TRBD2. Germline V lookup: CDR1 MNHEY, CDR2 SVGAGI. The V gene end was trimmed by 5 bases and the J gene end by 6 bases; junction bases not matched to a gene: 12. This CDR3 spans 15 amino acids. CDR3 sequence (DNA): TGTGCCAGCAGTCCGCGAGGAGCGGGGGACGGCGAGCAGTACTTC. Residues: CASSPRGAGDGEQYF.

The chain is built from TRBV24-1 and TRBJ2-3; D may be TRBD1 or TRBD2 (6 bases each). Trimming left V 3 bases short and J 3 bases short, with 9 bases between. The CDR3 is made up of 14 amino acids. Germline V gene data show CDR1 as KGHDR and CDR2 as SFDVKD. The CDR3: CATSDGGLTDTQYF. CDR3 sequence (DNA): TGTGCCACCAGTGATGGGGGGCTTACAGATACGCAGTATTTT.

V gene TRBV15 combines with J gene TRBJ1-5; no clear D. The V and J ends lost 2 bases and 2 bases respectively, with 22 bases between them. Germline V gives CDR1 LNHNV, CDR2 YYDKDF (reference sequence). This CDR3 is built from 19 residues. The DNA for the CDR3 is TGTGCCACCAGCAGATCTCAGATACCCCGGACGGCGGGCAATCAGCCCCAGCATTTT. Its protein is CATSRSQIPRTAGNQPQHF.

This chain links TRBV28 with TRBJ1-1; the match to TRBD1 covers 9 bases. Germline CDR1 and CDR2: MDHEN and SYDVKM. This CDR3 spans 15 amino acids. The V segment lost 6 bases and the J segment 5 bases; nucleotides outside the gene matches: 10. This CDR3 reads CASSPGDRVSTEAFF. As DNA, the CDR3 is TGTGCCAGCAGCCCGGGGGACAGGGTTAGTACTGAAGCTTTCTTT. The variable domain in full, completed from reference TRBV28 and TRBJ1-1, reads DVKVTQSSRYLVKRTGEKVFLECVQDMDHENMFWYRQDPGLGLRLIYFSYDVKMKEKGDIPEGYSVSREKKERFSLILESASTNQTSMYLCASSPGDRVSTEAFFGQGTRLTVV.

The chain uses TRBV19 and TRBJ2-2; a possible D gene is TRBD1 (5 bases). V dropped 3 bases and J dropped 0 bases, with 8 bases sitting between them. CDR1 is LNHDA, CDR2 SQIVND, per germline (reference sequence). The CDR3 spans 15 residues. In DNA, the CDR3 is TGTGCCAGTAGTATGGCCAGGGCGAACACCGGGGAGCTGTTTTTT. It yields the protein CASSMARANTGELFF.

This clone showed up just once. The chain has TRBV27 and TRBJ2-7; 13 bases agree with TRBD2. The CDR3 loop spans 14 amino acids. V shed 5 bases, J shed 5 bases, and the junction held 3 bases outside the gene matches. The germline CDR1 and CDR2 sequences are MNHEY and SMNVEV (reference sequence). CDR3 DNA sequence: TGTGCCAGCAGTAGGACTAGCGGGGGTGACGAGCAGTACTTC. Amino acid sequence: CASSRTSGGDEQYF.

Here the CDR3 DNA reads TGTGCCAGCAGCCAAGTCGGCGAGCAGTTCTTC. Translation gives CASSQVGEQFF. The genes are TRBV6-5 and TRBJ2-1; the D is unclear. The CDR3 consists of 11 residues. The germline V and J ends were trimmed by 6 bases and 10 bases, with 10 bases remaining between them. Germline CDR1 reads MNHEY; CDR2 reads SVGAGI.

The chain is built from TRBV12-3 or TRBV12-4 and TRBJ1-5; D is perhaps TRBD1 (5 bases). There are 13 residues in the CDR3. V was shortened by 6 bases and J by 6 bases, with 12 bases between the two germline ends. CDR3 DNA sequence: TGTGCCAGCAGCGAGGGGTTGAGTCAGCCCCAGCATTTT. Its translation is CASSEGLSQPQHF.

The chain employs TRBV30 and TRBJ1-5; D remains unclear. V dropped 1 base and J dropped 3 bases, with 7 bases sitting between them. The CDR3 runs to 13 residues. In germline, CDR1 is GTSNPN, CDR2 SVGIG (reference sequence). CDR3 nucleotides: TGTGCCTGGAGTGGAGGAAACAATCAGCCCCAGCATTTT. Its translation: CAWSGGNNQPQHF. The whole variable domain, remainder taken from reference TRBV30 and TRBJ1-5, is SQTIHQWPATLVQPVGSPLSLECTVEGTSNPNLYWYRQAAGRGLQLLFYSVGIGQISSEVPQNLSASRPQDRQFILSSKKLLLSDSGFYLCAWSGGNNQPQHFGDGTRLSIL.

The chain employs TRBV12-5 and TRBJ2-7, with D tentatively TRBD1 (6 bases). Per germline, CDR1 LGHNT and CDR2 FRNRAP. V lost 6 bases and J lost 3, with 9 bases in between. The length of the CDR3 is 12 residues. As DNA, the CDR3 is TGTGCTAGTGGATACAGGGTCTACGAGCAGTACTTC. Its protein product is CASGYRVYEQYF.

The V and J genes are TRBV9 and TRBJ2-1; the D gene is possibly TRBD1 (6 bases). V gave up 0 bases and J gave up 7 bases, with 11 bases separating them. Germline V gene data show CDR1 as SGDLS and CDR2 as YYNGEE. This CDR3 contains 14 residues. Here the CDR3 reads CASSVDQGRNEQFF. In DNA, the CDR3 is TGTGCCAGCAGCGTAGATCAGGGGCGAAATGAGCAGTTCTTC.